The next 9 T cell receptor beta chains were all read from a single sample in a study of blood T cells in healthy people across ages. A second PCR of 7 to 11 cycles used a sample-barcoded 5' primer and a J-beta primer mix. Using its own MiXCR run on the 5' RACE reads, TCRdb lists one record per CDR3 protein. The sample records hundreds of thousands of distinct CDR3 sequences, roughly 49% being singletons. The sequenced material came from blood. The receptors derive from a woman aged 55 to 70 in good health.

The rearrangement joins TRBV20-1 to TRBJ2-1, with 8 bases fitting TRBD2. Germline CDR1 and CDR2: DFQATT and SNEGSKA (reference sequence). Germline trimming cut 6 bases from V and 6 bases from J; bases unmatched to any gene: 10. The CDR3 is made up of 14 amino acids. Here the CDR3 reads CSAPGLGLTNEQFF. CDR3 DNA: TGCAGTGCGCCGGGACTAGGTTTAACCAATGAGCAGTTCTTC.

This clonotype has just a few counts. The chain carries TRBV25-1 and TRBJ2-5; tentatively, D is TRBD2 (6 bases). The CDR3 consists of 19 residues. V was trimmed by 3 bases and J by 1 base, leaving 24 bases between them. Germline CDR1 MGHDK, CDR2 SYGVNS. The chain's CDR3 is CASSDPQGPLLAPQETQYF. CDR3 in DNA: TGTGCCAGCAGTGACCCGCAGGGCCCGCTTCTAGCGCCCCAAGAGACCCAGTACTTC.

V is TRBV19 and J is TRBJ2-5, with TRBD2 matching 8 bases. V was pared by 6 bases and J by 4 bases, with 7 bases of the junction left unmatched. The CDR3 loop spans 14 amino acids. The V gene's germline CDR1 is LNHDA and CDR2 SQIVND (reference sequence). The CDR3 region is CASRSSGSGETQYF. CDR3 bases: TGTGCCAGTAGATCCAGCGGGAGTGGAGAGACCCAGTACTTC.

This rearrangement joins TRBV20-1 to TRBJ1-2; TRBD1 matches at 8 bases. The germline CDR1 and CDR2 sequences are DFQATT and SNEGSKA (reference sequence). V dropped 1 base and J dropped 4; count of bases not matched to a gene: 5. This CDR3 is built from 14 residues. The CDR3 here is CSARVSGGIYGYTF. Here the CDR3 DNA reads TGCAGTGCTAGAGTGTCAGGGGGCATCTATGGCTACACCTTC.

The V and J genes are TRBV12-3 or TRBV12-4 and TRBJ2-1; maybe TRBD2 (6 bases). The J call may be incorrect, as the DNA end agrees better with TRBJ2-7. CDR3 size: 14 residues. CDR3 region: CASSQTSFYNEQYF. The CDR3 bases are TGTGCCAGCAGCCAGACTAGTTTCTACAATGAGCAGTACTTC.

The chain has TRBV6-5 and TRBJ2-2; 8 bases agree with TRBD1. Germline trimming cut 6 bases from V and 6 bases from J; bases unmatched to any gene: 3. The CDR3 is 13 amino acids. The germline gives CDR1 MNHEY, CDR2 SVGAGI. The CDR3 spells CASSRQGPGELFF. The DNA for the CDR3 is TGTGCCAGCAGCCGACAGGGGCCCGGGGAGCTGTTTTTT.

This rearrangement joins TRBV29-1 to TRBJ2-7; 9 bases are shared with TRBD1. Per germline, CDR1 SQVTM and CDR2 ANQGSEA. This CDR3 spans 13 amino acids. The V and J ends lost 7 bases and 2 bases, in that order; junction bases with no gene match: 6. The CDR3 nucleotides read TGCAGCGGGACAGGGGCCCAGACCTACGAGCAGTACTTC. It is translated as CSGTGAQTYEQYF.

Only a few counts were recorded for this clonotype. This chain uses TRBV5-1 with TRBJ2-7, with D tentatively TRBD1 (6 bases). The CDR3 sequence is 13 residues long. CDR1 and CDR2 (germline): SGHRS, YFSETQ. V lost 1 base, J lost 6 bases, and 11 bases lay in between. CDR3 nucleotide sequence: TGCGCCAGCAGCTTGCTGACAGGACTCGAGCAGTACTTC. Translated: CASSLLTGLEQYF.

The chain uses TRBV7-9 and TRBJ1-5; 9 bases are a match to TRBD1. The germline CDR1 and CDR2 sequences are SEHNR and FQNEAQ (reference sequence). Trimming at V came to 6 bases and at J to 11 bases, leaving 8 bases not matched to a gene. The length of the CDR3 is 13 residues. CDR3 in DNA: TGTGCCAGCAGTGGGACAGGGCGGGCCGCCCAGCATTTT. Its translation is CASSGTGRAAQHF.